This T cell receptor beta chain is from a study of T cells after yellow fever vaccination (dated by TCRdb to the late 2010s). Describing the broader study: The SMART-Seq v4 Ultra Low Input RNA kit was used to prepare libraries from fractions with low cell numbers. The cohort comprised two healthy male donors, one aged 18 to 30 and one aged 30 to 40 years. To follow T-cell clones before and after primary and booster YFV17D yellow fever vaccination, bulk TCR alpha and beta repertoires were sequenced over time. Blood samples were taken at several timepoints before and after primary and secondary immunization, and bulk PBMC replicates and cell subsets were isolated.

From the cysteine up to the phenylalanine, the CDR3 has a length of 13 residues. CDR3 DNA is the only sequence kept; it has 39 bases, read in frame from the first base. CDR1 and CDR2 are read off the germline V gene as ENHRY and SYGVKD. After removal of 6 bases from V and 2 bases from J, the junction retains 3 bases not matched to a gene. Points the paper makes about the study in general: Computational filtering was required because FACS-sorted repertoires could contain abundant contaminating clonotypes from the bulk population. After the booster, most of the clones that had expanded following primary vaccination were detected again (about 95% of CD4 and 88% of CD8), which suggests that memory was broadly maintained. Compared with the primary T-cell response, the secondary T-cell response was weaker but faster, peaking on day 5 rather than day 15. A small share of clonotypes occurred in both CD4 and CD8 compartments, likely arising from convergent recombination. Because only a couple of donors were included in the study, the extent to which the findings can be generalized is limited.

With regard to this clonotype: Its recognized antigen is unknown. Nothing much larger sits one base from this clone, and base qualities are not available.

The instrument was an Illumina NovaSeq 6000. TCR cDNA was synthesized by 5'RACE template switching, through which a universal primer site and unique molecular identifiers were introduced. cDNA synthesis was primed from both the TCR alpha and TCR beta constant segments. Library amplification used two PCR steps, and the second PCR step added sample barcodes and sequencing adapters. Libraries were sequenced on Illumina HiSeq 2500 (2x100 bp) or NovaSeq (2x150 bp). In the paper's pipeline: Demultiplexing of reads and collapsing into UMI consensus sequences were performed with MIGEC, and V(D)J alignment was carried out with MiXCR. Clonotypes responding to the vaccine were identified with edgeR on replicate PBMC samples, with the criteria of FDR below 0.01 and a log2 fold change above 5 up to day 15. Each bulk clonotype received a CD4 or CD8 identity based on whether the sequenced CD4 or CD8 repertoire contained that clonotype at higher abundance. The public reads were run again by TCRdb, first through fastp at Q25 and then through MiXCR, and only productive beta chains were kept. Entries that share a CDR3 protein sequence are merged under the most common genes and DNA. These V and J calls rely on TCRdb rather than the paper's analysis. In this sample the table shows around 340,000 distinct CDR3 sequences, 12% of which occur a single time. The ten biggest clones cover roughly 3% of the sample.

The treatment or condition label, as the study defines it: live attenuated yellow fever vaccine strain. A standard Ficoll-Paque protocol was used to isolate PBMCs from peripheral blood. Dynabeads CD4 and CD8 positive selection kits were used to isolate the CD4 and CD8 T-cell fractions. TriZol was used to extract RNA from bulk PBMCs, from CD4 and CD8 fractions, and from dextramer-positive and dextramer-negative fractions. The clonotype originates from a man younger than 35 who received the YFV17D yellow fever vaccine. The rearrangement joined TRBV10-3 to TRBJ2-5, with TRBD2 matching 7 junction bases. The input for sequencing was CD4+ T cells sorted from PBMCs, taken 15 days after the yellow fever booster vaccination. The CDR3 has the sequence CAISGGRQETQYF. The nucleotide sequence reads TGTGCCATCAGCGGGGGGAGGCAAGAGACCCAGTACTTC.